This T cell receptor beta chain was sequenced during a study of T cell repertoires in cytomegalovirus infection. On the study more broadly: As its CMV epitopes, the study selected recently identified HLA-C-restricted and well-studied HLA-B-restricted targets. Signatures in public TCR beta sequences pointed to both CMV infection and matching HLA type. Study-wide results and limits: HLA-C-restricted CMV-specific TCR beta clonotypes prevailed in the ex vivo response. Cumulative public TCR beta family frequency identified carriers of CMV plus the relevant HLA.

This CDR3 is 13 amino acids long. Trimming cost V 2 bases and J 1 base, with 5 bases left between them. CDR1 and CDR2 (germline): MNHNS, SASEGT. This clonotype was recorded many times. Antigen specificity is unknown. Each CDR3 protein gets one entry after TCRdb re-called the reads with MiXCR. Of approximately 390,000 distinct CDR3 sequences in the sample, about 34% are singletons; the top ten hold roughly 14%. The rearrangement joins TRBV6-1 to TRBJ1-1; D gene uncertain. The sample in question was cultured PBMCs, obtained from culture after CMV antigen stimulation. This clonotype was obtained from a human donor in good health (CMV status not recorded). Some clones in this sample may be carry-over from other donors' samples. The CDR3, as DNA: TGTGCCAGCAGTGAACTACGGAACACTGAAGCTTTCTTT. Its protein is CASSELRNTEAFF.